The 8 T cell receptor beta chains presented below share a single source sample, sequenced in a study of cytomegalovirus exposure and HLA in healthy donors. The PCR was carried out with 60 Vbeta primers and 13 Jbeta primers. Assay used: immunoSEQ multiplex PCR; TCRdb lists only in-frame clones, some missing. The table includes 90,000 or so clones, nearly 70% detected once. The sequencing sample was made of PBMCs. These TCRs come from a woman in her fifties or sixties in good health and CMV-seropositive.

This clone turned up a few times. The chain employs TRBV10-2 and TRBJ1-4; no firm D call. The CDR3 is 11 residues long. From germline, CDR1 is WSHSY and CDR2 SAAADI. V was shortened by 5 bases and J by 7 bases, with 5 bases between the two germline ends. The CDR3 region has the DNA TGCGCCAGCAGTCCGGGTGAAAAACTGTTTTTT. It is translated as CASSPGEKLFF.

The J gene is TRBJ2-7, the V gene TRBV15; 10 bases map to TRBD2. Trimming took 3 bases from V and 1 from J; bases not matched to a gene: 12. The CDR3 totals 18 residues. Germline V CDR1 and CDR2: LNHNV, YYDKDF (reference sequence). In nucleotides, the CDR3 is TGTGCCACCAGCAGCCTCGGGACTAGCGTCCGTGGGTCCTACGAGCAGTACTTC. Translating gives CATSSLGTSVRGSYEQYF.

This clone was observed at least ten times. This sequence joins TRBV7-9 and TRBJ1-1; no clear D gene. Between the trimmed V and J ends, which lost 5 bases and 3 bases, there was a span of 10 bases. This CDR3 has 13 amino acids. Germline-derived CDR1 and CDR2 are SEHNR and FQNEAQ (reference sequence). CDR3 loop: CASSPQADTEAFF. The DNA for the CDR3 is TGTGCCAGCAGCCCCCAAGCCGACACTGAAGCTTTCTTT.

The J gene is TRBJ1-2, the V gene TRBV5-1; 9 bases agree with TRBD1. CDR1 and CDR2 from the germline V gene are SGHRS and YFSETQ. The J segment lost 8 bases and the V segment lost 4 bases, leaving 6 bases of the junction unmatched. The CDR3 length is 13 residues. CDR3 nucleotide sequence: TGCGCCAGCAGCCCGGGACAGGGATTAGGCTACACCTTC. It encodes CASSPGQGLGYTF.

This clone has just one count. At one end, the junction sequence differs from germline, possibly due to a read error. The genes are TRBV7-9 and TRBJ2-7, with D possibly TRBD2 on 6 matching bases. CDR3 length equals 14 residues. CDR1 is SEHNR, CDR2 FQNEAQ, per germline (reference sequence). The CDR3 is CSSSFAGTFYEQYF. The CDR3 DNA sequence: TGTTCCAGCAGCTTCGCGGGAACCTTCTACGAGCAGTACTTC.

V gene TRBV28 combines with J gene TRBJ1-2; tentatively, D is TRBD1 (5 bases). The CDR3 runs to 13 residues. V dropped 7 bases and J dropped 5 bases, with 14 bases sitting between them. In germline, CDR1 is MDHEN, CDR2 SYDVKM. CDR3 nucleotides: TGTGCCAGCACTACCCTGGGGCGGTATGGCTACACCTTC. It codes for CASTTLGRYGYTF.

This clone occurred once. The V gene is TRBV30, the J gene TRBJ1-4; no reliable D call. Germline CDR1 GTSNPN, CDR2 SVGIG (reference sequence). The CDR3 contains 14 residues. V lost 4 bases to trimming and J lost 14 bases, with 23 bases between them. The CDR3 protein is CAWTRNLGGSSLFF. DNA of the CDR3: TGTGCCTGGACCCGTAACCTAGGAGGTAGTAGCCTGTTTTTT.

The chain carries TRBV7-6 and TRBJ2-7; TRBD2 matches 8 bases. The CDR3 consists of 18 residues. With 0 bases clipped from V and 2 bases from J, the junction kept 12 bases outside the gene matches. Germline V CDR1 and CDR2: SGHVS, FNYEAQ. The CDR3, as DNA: TGTGCCAGCAGCTTAGCCGGCCGGGGGGGGGAGGCCACCTACGAGCAGTACTTC. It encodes CASSLAGRGGEATYEQYF. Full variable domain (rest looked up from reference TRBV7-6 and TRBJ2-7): GAGVSQSPRYKVTKRGQDVALRCDPISGHVSLYWYRQALGQGPEFLTYFNYEAQQDKSGLPNDRFSAERPEGSISTLTIQRTEQRDSAMYRCASSLAGRGGEATYEQYFGPGTRLTVT.